The clone carrying this TCR beta chain appeared once. The ends lost 4 bases at V and 9 bases at J; junction bases unmatched: 9. This CDR3 is 15 amino acids long. Germline V CDR1 and CDR2: SNHLY, FYNNEI. This entry is derived from a study of blood T cell repertoires in COVID-19. Across the study: Specimens from acute and convalescent COVID-19 originated in the United States, Italy and Spain. Sources were T cells, B-cell-depleted T cells, or PBMCs; the material itself was cDNA or gDNA.

The repertoire was sequenced with immunoSEQ multiplex PCR; TCRdb's copy has only in-frame clones and lacks some. Of over 200,000 clones listed, approximately 86% were seen once; the top ten hold about 3.1%. The sequence was obtained from a woman in her 30s who had recovered from COVID-19. The sequencing input was peripheral blood. The J gene is TRBJ2-1, the V gene TRBV2, with 10 bases lining up with TRBD2. In nucleotides, the CDR3 is TGTGCCAGCAGTGGTACAGCGGGGGGGCTGGGTGAGCAGTTCTTC. Its protein product is CASSGTAGGLGEQFF.